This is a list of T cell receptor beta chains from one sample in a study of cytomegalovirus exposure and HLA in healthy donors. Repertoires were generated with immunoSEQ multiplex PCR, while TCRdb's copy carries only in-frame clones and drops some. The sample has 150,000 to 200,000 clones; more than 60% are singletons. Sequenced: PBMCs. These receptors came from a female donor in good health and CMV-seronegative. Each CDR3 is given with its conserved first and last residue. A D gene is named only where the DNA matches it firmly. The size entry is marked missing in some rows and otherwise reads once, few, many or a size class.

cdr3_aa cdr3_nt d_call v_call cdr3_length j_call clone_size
CASSRELYQETQYF TGTGCCAGCAGCCGTGAGCTGTACCAAGAGACCCAGTACTTC - TRBV14 14 TRBJ2-5 -
CASSFSPGQGVMNTEAFF TGCGCCAGCAGCTTTTCACCGGGACAGGGTGTTATGAACACTGAAGCTTTCTTT TRBD1 TRBV5-1 18 TRBJ1-1 -
CASSLPPAGGNTIYF TGTGCCAGCAGTTTACCCCCGGCAGGGGGAAACACCATATATTTT - TRBV28 15 TRBJ1-3 -
CASSPRTGGFDTQYF TGTGCCAGCAGCCCCAGGACAGGGGGCTTCGATACGCAGTATTTT TRBD1 TRBV11-3 15 TRBJ2-3 -
CASSYGTGIAYEQYF TGTGCCAGCAGCTATGGAACAGGAATCGCCTACGAGCAGTACTTC - TRBV7-9 15 TRBJ2-7 -
CASSELRDSFYNEQFF TGTGCCAGCAGTGAATTGAGGGACAGCTTTTACAATGAGCAGTTCTTC TRBD1 TRBV6-1 16 TRBJ2-1 few
CASSPSGTSGGPQETQYF TGTGCCAGCAGCCCCTCCGGGACTAGCGGGGGCCCTCAAGAGACCCAGTACTTC TRBD2 TRBV9 18 TRBJ2-5 -
CASSEGVGAGGGDTQYF TGTGCCAGCAGTGAAGGGGTAGGGGCGGGGGGGGGAGATACGCAGTATTTT TRBD2 TRBV6-1 17 TRBJ2-3 -
CASSPWTSGRAYEQYF TGTGCCAGCAGTCCCTGGACTAGCGGGAGGGCCTACGAGCAGTACTTC TRBD2 TRBV28 16 TRBJ2-7 -
CASSPWAGEQYF TGTGCCAGCAGCCCGTGGGCGGGCGAGCAGTACTTC - TRBV9 12 TRBJ2-7 -
CSVAQGANTGELFF TGCAGCGTTGCACAGGGGGCGAACACCGGGGAGCTGTTTTTT TRBD1 TRBV29-1 14 TRBJ2-2 -
CASSSRGLAGDQETQYF TGTGCCAGCAGTAGCAGGGGGCTAGCGGGGGACCAAGAGACCCAGTACTTC TRBD2 TRBV7-2 17 TRBJ2-5 -
CASSTPDRADSYEQYF TGTGCCAGCAGTACCCCGGACAGGGCAGACTCCTACGAGCAGTACTTC TRBD1 TRBV28 16 TRBJ2-7 -
CAWSHLGTASNQPQHF TGTGCCTGGAGTCACCTAGGGACAGCGAGCAATCAGCCCCAGCATTTT TRBD1 TRBV30 16 TRBJ1-5 -
CASSFGRSSYEQYF TGTGCCAGCAGCTTTGGCAGGTCCTCCTACGAGCAGTACTTC - TRBV5-5 14 TRBJ2-7 few
CASSYSSYGANYGYTF TGTGCCAGCAGTTACTCGTCATACGGAGCTAACTATGGCTACACCTTC - TRBV6-5 16 TRBJ1-2 -
CASSPRNQPQHF TGTGCCAGCAGCCCGCGAAATCAGCCCCAGCATTTT - TRBV5-8 12 TRBJ1-5 -
CASSLWVGGDNEQFF TGTGCCAGCAGTTTATGGGTGGGAGGGGACAATGAGCAGTTCTTC TRBD2 TRBV28 15 TRBJ2-1 -
CASSPGSYEQYF TGTGCCAGCAGCCCAGGGTCCTACGAGCAGTACTTC - TRBV5-6 12 TRBJ2-7 -
CASIRGRNGYTF TGTGCCAGCATCAGGGGCAGGAATGGCTACACCTTC - TRBV2 12 TRBJ1-2 -
CASSQDQSSSGANVLTF TGCGCCAGCAGCCAAGATCAGTCCTCCTCTGGGGCCAACGTCCTGACTTTC - TRBV5-4 17 TRBJ2-6 -
CASSLDRAGNTEAFF TGTGCCAGCAGCTTAGACAGGGCGGGGAACACTGAAGCTTTCTTT - TRBV7-8 15 TRBJ1-1 once
CASRLTGVPEAFF TGTGCCAGCAGACTAACAGGGGTCCCTGAAGCTTTCTTT TRBD1 TRBV28 13 TRBJ1-1 once
CASSLGARGAYNEQFF TGTGCCAGCAGCTTGGGGGCGCGGGGGGCCTACAATGAGCAGTTCTTC TRBD2 TRBV7-9 16 TRBJ2-1 -
CTSSQERLARFANTGELFF TGCACCAGCAGCCAAGAGCGACTAGCGAGATTTGCGAACACCGGGGAGCTGTTTTTT - TRBV1 19 TRBJ2-2 -
CASNSPGNTIYF TGTGCCAGCAACTCGCCTGGAAACACCATATATTTT - TRBV2 12 TRBJ1-3 -
CASSPGVGEAFF TGTGCCAGCAGCCCCGGGGTGGGTGAAGCTTTCTTT - TRBV7-6 12 TRBJ1-1 -
CASSLYDRSTYEQYF TGTGCCAGCAGCTTATATGACAGGTCTACCTACGAGCAGTACTTC - TRBV11-2 15 TRBJ2-7 -
CASSRGLGTEAFF TGTGCCAGCAGTAGGGGATTGGGCACTGAAGCTTTCTTT - TRBV6-4 13 TRBJ1-1 once
CASSFRDRPYEQYF TGTGCCAGCAGCTTCCGGGACAGACCCTACGAGCAGTACTTC TRBD1 TRBV11-3 14 TRBJ2-7 -
CASSLSMSSYNSPLHF TGTGCCAGCAGCTTATCAATGAGCTCCTATAATTCACCCCTCCACTTT - TRBV7-2 16 TRBJ1-6 -
CASSQRGDYGGTEAFF TGTGCCAGCAGCCAAAGGGGGGACTACGGGGGCACTGAAGCTTTCTTT - TRBV4-2 16 TRBJ1-1 few
CASSMGGQGGNYGYTF TGTGCCAGTAGTATGGGAGGACAGGGGGGAAACTATGGCTACACCTTC TRBD1 TRBV19 16 TRBJ1-2 -
CASSEAPGLAEGEQFF TGTGCCAGCAGTGAAGCACCTGGACTAGCGGAGGGTGAGCAGTTCTTC TRBD2 TRBV2 16 TRBJ2-1 -
CASSQGAGQPQHF TGTGCCAGTAGTCAGGGGGCGGGACAGCCCCAGCATTTT TRBD1 TRBV19 13 TRBJ1-5 few
CASSPSGGRGTGELFF TGTGCCAGCTCACCTTCGGGGGGGCGAGGTACCGGGGAGCTGTTTTTT TRBD2 TRBV18 16 TRBJ2-2 -
CASSSTGATNEKLFF TGCGCCAGCAGCTCGACAGGTGCAACTAATGAAAAACTGTTTTTT - TRBV5-1 15 TRBJ1-4 -
CASRLMALAYEQYF TGTGCCAGCAGGCTGATGGCCCTTGCCTACGAGCAGTACTTC - TRBV11-2 14 TRBJ2-7 -